This T cell receptor beta chain is from a study of T-cell reconstitution after alpha-beta-depleted transplantation in children. The study's findings and limits: Surviving recipient T cells and intrathymic progenitors accounted for some patients' high TCRbeta diversity at day 60. Several hundred graft clones that had expanded were reportedly the source of alpha-beta T cells about two months after transplant. After one year, T-cell counts and TCRbeta diversity mostly came from new T cells.

Germline V CDR1 and CDR2: SGHRS, YFSETQ. Trimming removed 7 bases at V and 1 base at J, with 18 bases between. This CDR3 region has 17 residues. Unique molecular identifiers were built into the TCRbeta library. In TCRdb, the PCR reads were re-called with MiXCR into one record per CDR3 protein. The sample records about 250,000 distinct CDR3 sequences, about 24% being singletons. This clonotype has a handful of counts. Its antigen is as yet unknown. The V gene is TRBV5-1, the J gene TRBJ2-6; D is possibly TRBD2 (5 bases). This sample comprised PBMCs, mostly from graft donor cells, obtained 360 days after TCRalphabeta/CD19-depleted stem cell transplant. The receptor was isolated from a female patient aged 2 to 10 who had a stem cell transplant for congenital amegakaryocytic thrombocytopenia, so the T cells may come from the graft donor. CDR3 in DNA: TGCGCCAGCGACCCGGGTCTAGCCCCGTCTGGGGCCAACGTCCTGACTTTC. Translation: CASDPGLAPSGANVLTF. The variable domain in full, with the rest retrieved from reference TRBV5-1 and TRBJ2-6, is KAGVTQTPRYLIKTRGQQVTLSCSPISGHRSVSWYQQTPGQGLQFLFEYFSETQRNKGNFPGRFSGRQFSNSRSEMNVSTLELGDSALYLCASDPGLAPSGANVLTFGAGSRLTVL.